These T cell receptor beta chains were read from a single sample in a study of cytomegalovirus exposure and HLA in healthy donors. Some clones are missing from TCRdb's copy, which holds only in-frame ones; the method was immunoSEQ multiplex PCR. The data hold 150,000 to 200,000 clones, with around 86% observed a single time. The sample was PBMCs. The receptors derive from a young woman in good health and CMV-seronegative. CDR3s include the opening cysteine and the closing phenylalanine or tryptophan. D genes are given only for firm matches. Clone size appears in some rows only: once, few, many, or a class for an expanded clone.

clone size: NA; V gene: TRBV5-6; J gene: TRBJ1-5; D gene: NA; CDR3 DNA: TGTGCCAGCAGCTTGGCCGGACAGTTCAATCAGCCCCAGCATTTT; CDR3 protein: CASSLAGQFNQPQHF
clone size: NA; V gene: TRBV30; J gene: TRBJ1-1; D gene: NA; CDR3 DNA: TGTGCCTGGAGGGGTCAGGGGAACACTGAAGCTTTCTTT; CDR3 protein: CAWRGQGNTEAFF
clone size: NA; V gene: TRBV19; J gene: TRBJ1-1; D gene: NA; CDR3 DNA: TGTGCCAGTAGCAGAGGCAGGGCAAGCACTGAAGCTTTCTTT; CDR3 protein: CASSRGRASTEAFF
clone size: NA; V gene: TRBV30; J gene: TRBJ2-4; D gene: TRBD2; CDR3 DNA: TGTGCCTGGAGTGTATATCGCCGGGGGGGCCTGAAAAACATTCAGTACTTC; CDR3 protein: CAWSVYRRGGLKNIQYF
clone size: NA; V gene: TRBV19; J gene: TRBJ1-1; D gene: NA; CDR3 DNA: TGTGCCAGTAGTATGGGAGGAAGCACTGAAGCTTTCTTT; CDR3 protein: CASSMGGSTEAFF
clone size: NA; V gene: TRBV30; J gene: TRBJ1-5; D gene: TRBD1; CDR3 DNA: TGTGCCTGGAGGGCAGGGGGTGGGCAGCCCCAGCATTTT; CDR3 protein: CAWRAGGGQPQHF
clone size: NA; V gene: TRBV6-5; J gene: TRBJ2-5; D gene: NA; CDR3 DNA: TGTGCCAGCAGTTCCATTACTCAAGAGACCCAGTACTTC; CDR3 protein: CASSSITQETQYF
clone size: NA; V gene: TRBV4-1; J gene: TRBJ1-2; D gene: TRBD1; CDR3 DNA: TGCGCCAGCAGCCAAGTGGCAGGGGGTAATGGCTACACCTTC; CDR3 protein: CASSQVAGGNGYTF
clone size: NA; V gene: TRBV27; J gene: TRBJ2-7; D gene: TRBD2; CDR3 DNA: TGTGCCGGGCCACTAGCGCCTCGTAGAAGGTACGAGCAGTACTTC; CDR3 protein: CAGPLAPRRRYEQYF
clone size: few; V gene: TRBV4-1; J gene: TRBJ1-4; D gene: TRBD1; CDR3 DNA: TGCGCCAGCAGCCAAGACCGGTCGGTAAAGGGGACAGGGAGCGAAAAACTGTTTTTT; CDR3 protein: CASSQDRSVKGTGSEKLFF
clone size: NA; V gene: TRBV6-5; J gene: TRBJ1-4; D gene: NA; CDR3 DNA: TGTGCCAGCTGCCAATCTGATCCGAGAGAAAAACTGTTTTTT; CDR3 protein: CASCQSDPREKLFF
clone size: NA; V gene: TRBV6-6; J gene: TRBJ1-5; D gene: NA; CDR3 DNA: TGTGCCAGCAGTTACTCTCGTAATCAGCCCCAGCATTTT; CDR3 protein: CASSYSRNQPQHF
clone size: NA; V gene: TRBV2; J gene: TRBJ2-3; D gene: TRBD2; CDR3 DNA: TGTGCCAGCAGCGCACTAGCGGGGGTTCCAGATACGCAGTATTTT; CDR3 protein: CASSALAGVPDTQYF
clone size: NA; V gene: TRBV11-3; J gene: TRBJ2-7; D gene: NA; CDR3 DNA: TGTGCCAGCAGCGCACAGGGAGCGCCCTACGAGCAGTACTTC; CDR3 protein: CASSAQGAPYEQYF
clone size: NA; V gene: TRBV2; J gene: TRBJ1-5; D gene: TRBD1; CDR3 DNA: TGTGCCAGCAGTTCGGACAGGCCCGCGGTCGGGCAGCCCCAGCATTTT; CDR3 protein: CASSSDRPAVGQPQHF
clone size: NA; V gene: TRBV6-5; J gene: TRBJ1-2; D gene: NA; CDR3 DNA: TGTGCCAGCAGAGAAACAGCTAACTATGGCTACACCTTC; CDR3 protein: CASRETANYGYTF
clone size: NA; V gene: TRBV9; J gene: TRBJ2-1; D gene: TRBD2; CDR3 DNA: TGTGCCAGCAGCGTAGAGAGCGGGGGGTCATACAATGAGCAGTTCTTC; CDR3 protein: CASSVESGGSYNEQFF
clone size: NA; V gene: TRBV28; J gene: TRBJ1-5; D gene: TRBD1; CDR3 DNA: TGTGCCAGCAGTCGAACAGGGGGCTACAATCAGCCCCAGCATTTT; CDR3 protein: CASSRTGGYNQPQHF
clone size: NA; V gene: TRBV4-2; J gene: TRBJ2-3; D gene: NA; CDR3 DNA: TGTGCCAGCAGCCAAGCAGGGCGCACAGATACGCAGTATTTT; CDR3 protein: CASSQAGRTDTQYF
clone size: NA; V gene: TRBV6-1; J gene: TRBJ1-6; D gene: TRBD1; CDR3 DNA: TGTGCCAGCAGTGAACAGGGGGCGCCCTATAATTCACCCCTCCACTTT; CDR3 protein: CASSEQGAPYNSPLHF
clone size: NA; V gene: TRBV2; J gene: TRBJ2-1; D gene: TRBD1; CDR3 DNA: TGTGCCAGCAGCTCAGACAGGGAGTACAATGAGCAGTTCTTC; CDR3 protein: CASSSDREYNEQFF
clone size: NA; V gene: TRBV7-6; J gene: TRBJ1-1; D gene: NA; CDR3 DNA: TGTGCCAGCAGCATTAGCCGCGGGCGGGGCACTGAAGCTTTCTTT; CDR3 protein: CASSISRGRGTEAFF
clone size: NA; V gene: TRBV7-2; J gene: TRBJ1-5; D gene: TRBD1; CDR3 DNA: TGTGCCAGCAGCCCTCAGGGACAGGGGTTTGGCCAGCCCCAGCATTTT; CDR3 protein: CASSPQGQGFGQPQHF
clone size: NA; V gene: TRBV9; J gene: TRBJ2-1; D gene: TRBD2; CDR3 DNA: TGTGCCAGCAGCGTAGAGTCAGCGGGAGGGCCTGGGGAGCAGTTCTTC; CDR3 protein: CASSVESAGGPGEQFF
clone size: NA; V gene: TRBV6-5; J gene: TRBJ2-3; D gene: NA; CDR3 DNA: TGTGCCAGCAGTTACTCACTAGCCGCGGATACGCAGTATTTT; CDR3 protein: CASSYSLAADTQYF
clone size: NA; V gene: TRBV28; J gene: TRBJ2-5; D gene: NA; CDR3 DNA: TGTGCCAGCAGTCGCGGGACAGCCCAAGAGACCCAGTACTTC; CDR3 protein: CASSRGTAQETQYF
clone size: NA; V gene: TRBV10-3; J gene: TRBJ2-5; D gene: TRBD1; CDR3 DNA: TGTGCCATCAGTGAGGAGGGGGCGAACTGGGAGACCCAGTACTTC; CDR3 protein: CAISEEGANWETQYF
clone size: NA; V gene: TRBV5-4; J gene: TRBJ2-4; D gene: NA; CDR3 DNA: TGTGCCAGCAGCTTGGCCGGGACTCCGCTTTCTGTTCAGTACTTC; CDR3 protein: CASSLAGTPLSVQYF
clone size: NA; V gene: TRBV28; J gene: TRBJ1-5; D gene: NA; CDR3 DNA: TGTGCCAGCAGCCCTCACAGGGTTTATCAGCCCCAGCATTTT; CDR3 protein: CASSPHRVYQPQHF
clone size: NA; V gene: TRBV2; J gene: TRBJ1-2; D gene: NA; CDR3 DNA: TGTGCCAGCACAGCTAACTATGGCTACACCTTC; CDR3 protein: CASTANYGYTF
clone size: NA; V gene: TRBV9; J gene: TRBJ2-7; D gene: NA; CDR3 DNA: TGTGCCAGCAGCGACGGGGAAGGTTCCTACGAGCAGTACTTC; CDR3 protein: CASSDGEGSYEQYF
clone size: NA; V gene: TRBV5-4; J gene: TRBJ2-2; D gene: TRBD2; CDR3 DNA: TGTGCCAGCAGCTTGGCCCGGGCTAGCGGGTGGCGCGAGGAGCTGTTTTTT; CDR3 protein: CASSLARASGWREELFF
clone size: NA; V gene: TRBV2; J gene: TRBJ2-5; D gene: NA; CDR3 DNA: TGTGCCAGCAGAGCCGGGACAGGCGGTGGTTCGGGAGGAGTGTGGACCCAGTACTTC; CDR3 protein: CASRAGTGGGSGGVWTQYF
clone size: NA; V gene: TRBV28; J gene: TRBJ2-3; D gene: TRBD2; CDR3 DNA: TGTGCCAGCAGTCCTCTGACTAGCGGGATCCCAGATACGCAGTATTTT; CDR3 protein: CASSPLTSGIPDTQYF
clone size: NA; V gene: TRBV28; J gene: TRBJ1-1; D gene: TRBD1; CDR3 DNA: TGTGCCAGCAGCCCCGGACAGGGGGGCACTGAAGCTTTCTTT; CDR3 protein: CASSPGQGGTEAFF
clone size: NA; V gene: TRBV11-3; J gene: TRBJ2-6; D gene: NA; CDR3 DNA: TGTGCCAGCAGCTTAGACGAGGGCGCGGGGGCCAACGTCCTGACTTTC; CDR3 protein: CASSLDEGAGANVLTF
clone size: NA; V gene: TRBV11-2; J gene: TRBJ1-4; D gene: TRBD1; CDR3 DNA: TGTGCCAGCAGCTTAGATCAGGGGGTCTATGAAAAACTGTTTTTT; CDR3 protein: CASSLDQGVYEKLFF
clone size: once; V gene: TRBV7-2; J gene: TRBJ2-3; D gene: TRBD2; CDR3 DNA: TGTGCCAGCAGCGCCCTGGGACTAGCGGGAACTTCTAGCACAGATACGCAGTATTTT; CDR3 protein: CASSALGLAGTSSTDTQYF
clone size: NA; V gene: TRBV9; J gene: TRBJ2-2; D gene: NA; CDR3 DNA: TGTGCCAGCAGCACCCAGCGGGTCACCCTCACCGGGGAGCTGTTTTTT; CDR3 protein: CASSTQRVTLTGELFF
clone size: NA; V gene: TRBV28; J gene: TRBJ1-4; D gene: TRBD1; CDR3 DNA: TGTGCCAGCAGTTTTTCCGACAGGGGGCGAGTTGAAAAACTGTTTTTT; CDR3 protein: CASSFSDRGRVEKLFF
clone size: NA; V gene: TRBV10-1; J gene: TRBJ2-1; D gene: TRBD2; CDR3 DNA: TGCGCCAGCAGTGAGTCTCGGCTAGCGGGGAATGAGCAGTTCTTC; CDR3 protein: CASSESRLAGNEQFF
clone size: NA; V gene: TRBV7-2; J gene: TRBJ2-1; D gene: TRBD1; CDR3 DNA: TGTGCCAGCAGCACGCCGACAGGGGGTTCCTACAATGAGCAGTTCTTC; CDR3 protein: CASSTPTGGSYNEQFF
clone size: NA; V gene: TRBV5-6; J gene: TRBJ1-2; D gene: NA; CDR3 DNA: TGTGCCAGCAGCTTGGCACAGGACTATGGCTACACCTTC; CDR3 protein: CASSLAQDYGYTF
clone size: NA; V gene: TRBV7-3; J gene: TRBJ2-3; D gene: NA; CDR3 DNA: TGTGCCAGCAGCTTAACTAGCGGAAGCACAGATACGCAGTATTTT; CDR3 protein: CASSLTSGSTDTQYF
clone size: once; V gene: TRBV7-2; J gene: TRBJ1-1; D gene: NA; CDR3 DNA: TGTGCCAGCAAAGTTAGCGGCAGGCCTGATACTGAAGCTTTCTTT; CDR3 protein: CASKVSGRPDTEAFF
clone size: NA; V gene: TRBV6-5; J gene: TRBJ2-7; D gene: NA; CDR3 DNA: TGTGCCAGCAGTTACTCGCTGGGCCACGAGCAGTACTTC; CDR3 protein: CASSYSLGHEQYF
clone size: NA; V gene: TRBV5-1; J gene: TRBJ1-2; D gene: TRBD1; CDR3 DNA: TGCGCCAGCAGCTTGGCCGGGACAGACCTCAACTATGGCTACACCTTC; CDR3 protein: CASSLAGTDLNYGYTF
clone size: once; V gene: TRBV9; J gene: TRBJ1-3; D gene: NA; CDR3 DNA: TGTGCCAGCCTAGTTTGTGGATCTGGAAACACCATATATTTT; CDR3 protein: CASLVCGSGNTIYF
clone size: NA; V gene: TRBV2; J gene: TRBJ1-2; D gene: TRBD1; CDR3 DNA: TGTGCCAGCAGTGACAACCCCCTCGGCGCAGGGGGTAACTATGGCTACACCTTC; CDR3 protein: CASSDNPLGAGGNYGYTF
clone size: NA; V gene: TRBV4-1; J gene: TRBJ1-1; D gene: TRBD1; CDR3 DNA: TGCGCCAGCAGCCACCCCGGGACAGGGGCCGAAGCTTTCTTT; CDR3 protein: CASSHPGTGAEAFF
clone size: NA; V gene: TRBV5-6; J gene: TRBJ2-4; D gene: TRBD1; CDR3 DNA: TGTGCCAGCAGCTTGGCTAGGGGACAGGGGGCTAAGGACTTC; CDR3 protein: CASSLARGQGAKDF
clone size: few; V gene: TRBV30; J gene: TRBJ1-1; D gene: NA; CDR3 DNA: TGTGCCTGGACTTCGGGGAGCGACACTGAAGCTTTCTTT; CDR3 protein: CAWTSGSDTEAFF
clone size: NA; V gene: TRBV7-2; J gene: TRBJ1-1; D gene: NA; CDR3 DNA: TGTGCCAGCTTGCCCCGGGAGAACACTGAAGCTTTCTTT; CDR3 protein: CASLPRENTEAFF
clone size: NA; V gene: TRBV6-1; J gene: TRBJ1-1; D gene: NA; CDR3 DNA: TGTGCCAGCAGTGAAGCGGCAGGCCAAGGGGGCACTGAAGCTTTCTTT; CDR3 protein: CASSEAAGQGGTEAFF
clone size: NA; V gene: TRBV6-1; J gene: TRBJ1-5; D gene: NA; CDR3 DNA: TGTGCCAGCAATACAGATAGCAATCAGCCCCAGCATTTT; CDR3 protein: CASNTDSNQPQHF
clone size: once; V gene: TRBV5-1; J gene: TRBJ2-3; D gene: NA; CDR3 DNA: TGCGCCAGCAGCTTGGTATCAGGGAGCACAGATACGCAGTATTTT; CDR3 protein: CASSLVSGSTDTQYF
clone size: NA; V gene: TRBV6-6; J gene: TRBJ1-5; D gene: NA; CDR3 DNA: TGTGCCAGTAGCCTACAGGGAGCCTCTCAGCCCCAGCATTTT; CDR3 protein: CASSLQGASQPQHF
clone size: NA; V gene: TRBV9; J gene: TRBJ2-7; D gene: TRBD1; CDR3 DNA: TGTGCCAGCACCAGCGTGATAGACAGGGATGGCTACGAGCAGTACTTC; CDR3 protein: CASTSVIDRDGYEQYF
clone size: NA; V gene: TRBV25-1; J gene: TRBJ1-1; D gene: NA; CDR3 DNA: TGTGCCAGTACTAGGGGGATGAACACTGAAGCTTTCTTT; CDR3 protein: CASTRGMNTEAFF
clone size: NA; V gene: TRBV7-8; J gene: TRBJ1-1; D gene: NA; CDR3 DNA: TGTGCCAGCAGCCTAAACCCAGCGGTAATGAACACTGAAGCTTTCTTT; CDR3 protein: CASSLNPAVMNTEAFF